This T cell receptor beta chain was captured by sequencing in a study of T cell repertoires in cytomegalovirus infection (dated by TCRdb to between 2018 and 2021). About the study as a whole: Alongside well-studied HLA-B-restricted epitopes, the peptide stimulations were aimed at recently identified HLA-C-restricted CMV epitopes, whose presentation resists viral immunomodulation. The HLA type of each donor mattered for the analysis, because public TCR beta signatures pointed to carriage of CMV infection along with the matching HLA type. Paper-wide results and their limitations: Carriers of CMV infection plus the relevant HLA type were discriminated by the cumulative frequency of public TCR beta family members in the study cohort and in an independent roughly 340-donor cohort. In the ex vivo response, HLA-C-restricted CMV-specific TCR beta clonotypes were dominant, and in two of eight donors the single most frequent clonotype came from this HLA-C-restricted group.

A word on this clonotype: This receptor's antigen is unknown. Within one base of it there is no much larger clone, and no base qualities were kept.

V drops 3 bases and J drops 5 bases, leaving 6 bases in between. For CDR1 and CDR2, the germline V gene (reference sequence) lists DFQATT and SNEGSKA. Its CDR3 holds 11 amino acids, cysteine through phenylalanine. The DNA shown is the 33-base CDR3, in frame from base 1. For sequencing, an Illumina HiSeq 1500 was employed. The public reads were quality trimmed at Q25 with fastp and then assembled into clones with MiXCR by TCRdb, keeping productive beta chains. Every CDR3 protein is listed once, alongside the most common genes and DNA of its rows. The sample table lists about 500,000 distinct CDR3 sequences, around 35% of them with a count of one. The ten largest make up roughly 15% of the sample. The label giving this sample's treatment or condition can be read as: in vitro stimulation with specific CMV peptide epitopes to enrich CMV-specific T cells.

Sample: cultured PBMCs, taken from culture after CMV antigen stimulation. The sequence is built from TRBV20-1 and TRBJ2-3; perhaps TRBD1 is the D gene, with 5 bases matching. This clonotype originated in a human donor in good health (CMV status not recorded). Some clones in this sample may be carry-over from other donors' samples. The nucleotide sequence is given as TGCAGTGCTAGGGGGCGAGATACGCAGTATTTT. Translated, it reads CSARGRDTQYF.